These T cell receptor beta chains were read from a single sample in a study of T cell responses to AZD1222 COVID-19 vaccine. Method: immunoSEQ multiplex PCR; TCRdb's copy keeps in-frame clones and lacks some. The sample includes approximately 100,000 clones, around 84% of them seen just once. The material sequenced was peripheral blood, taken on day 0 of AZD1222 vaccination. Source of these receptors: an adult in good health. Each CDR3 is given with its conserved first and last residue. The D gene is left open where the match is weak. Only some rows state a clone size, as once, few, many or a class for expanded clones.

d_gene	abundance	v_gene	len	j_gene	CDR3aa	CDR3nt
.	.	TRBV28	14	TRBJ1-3	CASSFGGAGNTIYF	TGTGCCAGCAGTTTTGGAGGGGCTGGAAACACCATATATTTT
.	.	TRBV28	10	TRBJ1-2	CASRDVGYTF	TGTGCCAGTCGAGACGTAGGCTACACCTTC
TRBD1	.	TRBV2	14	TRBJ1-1	CASTGQAGNTEAFF	TGTGCCAGCACAGGACAGGCGGGGAACACTGAAGCTTTCTTT
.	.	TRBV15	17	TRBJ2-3	CATSRGWPGGGTDTQYF	TGTGCCACCAGCAGAGGGTGGCCCGGGGGAGGCACAGATACGCAGTATTTT
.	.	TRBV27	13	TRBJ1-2	CASSLSGTNGYTF	TGTGCCAGCAGTTTATCAGGGACAAATGGCTACACCTTC
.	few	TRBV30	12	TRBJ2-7	CAWSGIASEQYF	TGTGCCTGGAGTGGCATCGCGAGCGAGCAGTACTTC
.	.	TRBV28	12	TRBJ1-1	CASSPGQFEAFF	TGTGCCAGCAGTCCTGGACAGTTTGAAGCTTTCTTT
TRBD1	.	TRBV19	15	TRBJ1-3	CASSPGQDSGNTIYF	TGTGCCAGTAGCCCGGGACAGGACTCTGGAAACACCATATATTTT
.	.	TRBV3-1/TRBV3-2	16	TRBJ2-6	CASSLRVDSGANVLTF	TGTGCCAGCAGCCTCAGGGTCGACTCTGGGGCCAACGTCCTGACTTTC
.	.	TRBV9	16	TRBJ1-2	CASSSPGTRVSYGYTF	TGTGCCAGCAGCTCACCCGGGACCCGGGTTAGCTATGGCTACACCTTC
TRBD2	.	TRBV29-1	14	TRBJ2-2	CSVLTGLAKTELFF	TGCAGCGTCCTCACGGGACTAGCAAAGACGGAGCTGTTTTTT
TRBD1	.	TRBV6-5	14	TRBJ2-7	CASSHRGISYEQYF	TGTGCCAGCAGTCACAGGGGGATCTCCTACGAGCAGTACTTC
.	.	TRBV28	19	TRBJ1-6	CASSFATWGGSSSLSPLHF	TGTGCCAGCAGTTTTGCCACTTGGGGGGGGTCTAGCTCCCTTTCACCCCTCCACTTT
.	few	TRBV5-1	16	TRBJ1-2	CASNPSGGLVGYGYTF	TGCGCCAGCAACCCTTCAGGAGGGCTGGTAGGTTATGGCTACACCTTC